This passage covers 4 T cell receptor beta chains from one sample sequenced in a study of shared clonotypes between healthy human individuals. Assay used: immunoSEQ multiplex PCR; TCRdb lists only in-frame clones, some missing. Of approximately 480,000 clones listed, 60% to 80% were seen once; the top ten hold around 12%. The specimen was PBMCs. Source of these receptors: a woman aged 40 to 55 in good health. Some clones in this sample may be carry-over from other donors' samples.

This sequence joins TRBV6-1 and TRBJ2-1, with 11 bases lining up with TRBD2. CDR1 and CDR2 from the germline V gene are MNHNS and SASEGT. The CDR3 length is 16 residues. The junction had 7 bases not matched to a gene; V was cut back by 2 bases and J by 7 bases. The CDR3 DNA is TGTGCCAGCAGTGAATTTCTAGCGGGAGGAGGGAATGAGCAGTTCTTC. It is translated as CASSEFLAGGGNEQFF.

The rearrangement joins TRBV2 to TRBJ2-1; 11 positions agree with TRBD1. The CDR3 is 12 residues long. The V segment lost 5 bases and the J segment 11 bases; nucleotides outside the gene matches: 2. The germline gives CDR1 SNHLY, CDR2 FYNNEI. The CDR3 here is CASSRTGGQQFF. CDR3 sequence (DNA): TGTGCCAGCAGTCGGACAGGGGGCCAGCAGTTCTTC.

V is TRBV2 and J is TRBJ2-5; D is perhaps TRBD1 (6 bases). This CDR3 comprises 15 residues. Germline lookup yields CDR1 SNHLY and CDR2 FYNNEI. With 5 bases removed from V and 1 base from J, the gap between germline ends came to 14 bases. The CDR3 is CASSSPDSLQETQYF. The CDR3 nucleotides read TGTGCCAGCAGTAGCCCGGACAGCCTCCAAGAGACCCAGTACTTC.

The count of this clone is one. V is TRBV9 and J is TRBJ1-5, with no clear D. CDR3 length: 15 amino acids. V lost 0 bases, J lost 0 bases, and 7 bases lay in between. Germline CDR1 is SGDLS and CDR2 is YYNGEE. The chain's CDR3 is CASSVDSNSNQPQHF. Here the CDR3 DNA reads TGTGCCAGCAGCGTAGACTCGAATAGCAATCAGCCCCAGCATTTT.